A selection of T cell receptor beta chains follows, all from one sample in a study of Ad26.COV2.S vaccination and SARS-CoV-2 variants. Assay used: immunoSEQ multiplex PCR; TCRdb lists only in-frame clones, some missing. The sample has approximately 410,000 clones, over 80% seen once. The sequencing here drew on peripheral blood, taken in a trial of Ad26.COV2.S vaccine versus placebo. The receptors shown here come from a person between 18 and 60 years old who received the Ad26.COV2.S COVID-19 vaccine or a placebo. Both conserved end residues are part of each CDR3.

v_call cdr3_aa
TRBV5-4 CASSYPDRDEQYF
TRBV11-2 CASTPSGGGYTF
TRBV7-9 CASSPTAYRVGQYF
TRBV6-7 CASSYSTGQTNTEAFF
TRBV7-9 CASSAQGVYGYTF
TRBV5-4 CASSAPLAGGTDTQYF
TRBV7-8 CASTGGRAFYSNQPQHF
TRBV4-3 CASSQDKGYEQYF
TRBV27 CASSPGGIGGYTF
TRBV7-9 CASSLVVTTTEAFF
TRBV5-8 CASSFGYEQYF
TRBV4-3 CASSQAGTGLADTQYF
TRBV18 CASSPTYPDGDYNSPLHF
TRBV19 CASSIGGHSPLHF
TRBV7-9 CASSPLGNTQYF
TRBV6-2/TRBV6-3 CASSYLLKGRNTEAFF
TRBV4-3 CASSQGQGWEKLFF
TRBV9 CASSPTSGGYEQYF
TRBV6-2/TRBV6-3 CASRYGTSHEQFF
TRBV18 CASSPQRGGSDTQYF
TRBV7-8 CASRVAGPNPGELFF
TRBV5-1 CASSLLPSSSYNEQFF
TRBV2 CASGISSQETQYF
TRBV30 CAWRYWSGYEETQYF
TRBV30 CAWTLKGTVHNSPLHF
TRBV6-2/TRBV6-3 CASSYSRKGGVQNQPQHF
TRBV11-2 CASSLEGQGSSSFSGNTIYF
TRBV7-9 CASSPNERRNEKLFF
TRBV9 CASSVGRTVGGYGYTF
TRBV11-3 CASSRTGSVNTEAFF
TRBV5-5 CASSLSGQGVNQPQHF
TRBV29-1 CSVEDGGYF
TRBV2 CASSVDDNYGYTF
TRBV5-6 CASSLVGRGAFF
TRBV10-3 CAIRGDMYEQYF
TRBV19 CASSAESAGDTEAFF
TRBV5-4 CASGNRGRETQYF
TRBV28 CASSADRVSFEQYF
TRBV11-2 CASSLRTNLNTEAFF
TRBV28 CASSPHSDRVDGYTF
TRBV7-9 CASSYRDLSYEQYF
TRBV29-1 CSAPTWDSGLTEAFF
TRBV5-5 CASSLVQQETQYF
TRBV28 CATSGGARQPQHF
TRBV30 CAWSSLGGLAGYTF
TRBV15 CATSSDRGLSSYEQYF
TRBV7-9 CASSLGHSEAFF
TRBV24-1 CATSDRGGFSGELFF
TRBV4-1 CASSPQDQVPRETQYF
TRBV30 CAWSRGGAGTDTQYF
TRBV30 CAWSSGLGSYNEQFF
TRBV7-9 CASSGQGVIPGELFF
TRBV11-2 CASSLGELGIGANVLTF
TRBV15 CATTPRGGLPLDTQYF
TRBV18 CASSQNRQGNPYNSPLHF
TRBV28 CASSFSGINRERDTQYF
TRBV27 CASKAAAGNTIYF
TRBV3-1/TRBV3-2 CASSLSGTSAWGQFF
TRBV11-2 CASSHTDSASYEQYF